Following are 10 T cell receptor beta chains from one sample sequenced in a study of T cells in Graves' hyperthyroidism and ophthalmopathy. Amplification yielded TCR beta CDR3 regions, with RNA transcripts as the source. HTBI primers were employed in a first-round RT-PCR of the TCR CDR3. TCRdb re-called the multiplex PCR reads through MiXCR, storing one row per CDR3 protein. The sample includes hundreds of thousands of distinct CDR3 sequences, 15% to 19% of them seen just once. The specimen was blood. The receptors derive from a woman aged 18-29 years with Graves' hyperthyroidism.

This clonotype has ten or more counts. The chain combines TRBV10-3 with TRBJ1-2, with 8 bases aligning to TRBD1. There are 17 residues in the CDR3. V gave up 1 base and J gave up 4 bases; unmatched junction bases: 11. CDR1 and CDR2 from the germline V gene are ENHRY and SYGVKD. CDR3: CAISEFPPGQGFYGYTF. CDR3 nucleotides: TGTGCCATCAGTGAGTTTCCTCCTGGACAGGGATTCTATGGCTACACCTTC.

In this sample, this clonotype turned up many times. This sequence joins TRBV20-1 and TRBJ2-7, with 13 bases matching TRBD2. This CDR3 comprises 16 residues. Germline CDR1 and CDR2: DFQATT and SNEGSKA (reference sequence). J gave up 3 bases and V 4 bases, and 9 bases lay outside the gene matches. CDR3 DNA sequence: TGCAGTGCTACCCGTTGGACTAGCGGGAGTCTCTACGAGCAGTACTTC. Residues: CSATRWTSGSLYEQYF.

This clonotype was detected ten times or more. The chain links TRBV7-2 to TRBJ1-2, with 8 bases that match TRBD1. J lost 4 bases, V lost 5 bases, and 24 bases had no gene match. The CDR3 is made up of 20 amino acids. Germline loops: CDR1 SGHTA, CDR2 FQGNSA. CDR3 bases: TGTGCCAGCAGCACGACCCCCGCTGGACAGGGAGGAACCCGAGTCTATGGCTACACCTTC. It encodes CASSTTPAGQGGTRVYGYTF.

Ten or more counts support this clonotype. The V call is TRBV7-3, the J call TRBJ2-3, with D tentatively TRBD1 (5 bases). The germline V gene encodes CDR1 SGHTA and CDR2 FQGTGA. The CDR3 runs to 15 residues. Trimming took off 5 bases at V and 0 bases at J, with 12 bases between the two ends. The CDR3 spells CASSQLTASTDTQYF. CDR3 sequence (DNA): TGTGCCAGCAGCCAACTGACAGCCAGCACAGATACGCAGTATTTT.

This clonotype was counted between two and nine times. V gene TRBV11-2 combines with J gene TRBJ1-6; a possible D gene is TRBD1 (6 bases). The CDR3 is 15 amino acids. Germline V gene lookup returns CDR1 SGHAT and CDR2 FQNNGV. Trimming shortened V by 0 bases and J by 7 bases, and 10 bases separated the two germline ends. The CDR3 spells CASSLEEGVNSPLHF. For the CDR3, the DNA is TGTGCCAGCAGCTTAGAAGAGGGGGTCAATTCACCCCTCCACTTT.

This clonotype showed up just a few times. This rearrangement joins TRBV20-1 to TRBJ2-3; D is uncertain. Germline-derived CDR1 and CDR2 are DFQATT and SNEGSKA (reference sequence). Trimming cost V 4 bases and J 6 bases, with 8 bases left between them. The CDR3 runs 11 residues. CDR3 bases: TGCAGTGCTATAAAAGTCGATACGCAGTATTTT. Residues: CSAIKVDTQYF.

V and J are TRBV15 and TRBJ1-4; no definite D call. Trimming took 1 base from V and 8 from J, leaving 11 bases between them. CDR3 length: 14 amino acids. Germline CDR1 LNHNV, CDR2 YYDKDF (reference sequence). The CDR3, as DNA: TGTGCCACCAGCAGAGGCAGTCTCCGGGAAAAACTGTTTTTT. The encoded protein is CATSRGSLREKLFF.

This clonotype was counted many times. The chain combines TRBV27 with TRBJ1-5, with a possible D match to TRBD1 (5 bases). The CDR3 sequence is 17 residues long. Germline CDR1 reads MNHEY; CDR2 reads SMNVEV (reference sequence). Trimming left V 5 bases short and J 1 base short, with 18 bases between. In DNA form, the CDR3 reads TGTGCCAGCAGTCCCGGCCCCCGGGACGGCAGCAATCAGCCCCAGCATTTT. This sequence encodes CASSPGPRDGSNQPQHF.

The chain is built from TRBV2 and TRBJ1-5; D possibly corresponds to TRBD1 (6 bases). The germline V and J ends were trimmed by 6 bases and 0 bases, with 15 bases remaining between them. This CDR3 has 16 amino acids. Germline assignment: CDR1 SNHLY and CDR2 FYNNEI. The CDR3 DNA is TGTGCCAGCAGGGCTCAGGGGTCCCATAGCAATCAGCCCCAGCATTTT. This sequence encodes CASRAQGSHSNQPQHF.

Details on this clonotype: Given a much more abundant clone one base away, this may be a read error. The V call is TRBV28, the J call TRBJ1-2; 8 bases align to TRBD1. CDR3 length: 16 amino acids. Per the germline V gene, CDR1 is MDHEN and CDR2 is SYDVKM. The ends lost 6 bases at V and 5 bases at J; junction bases unmatched: 14. In DNA, the CDR3 is TGTGCCAGCAGCCGCCACGCCTGGACAGGGAATTATGGCTACACCTTC. Its translation: CASSRHAWTGNYGYTF.